This section outlines one T cell receptor beta chain sequence together with its context. The data are from a study of blood T cell repertoires in COVID-19. The overall study: Some COVID-19 samples were acute and others convalescent; all came from the United States, Italy and Spain.

This CDR3 contains 14 residues. Per the germline V gene, CDR1 is SGHDN and CDR2 is FVKESK. Trimming left V 4 bases short and J 8 bases short, with 14 bases between. Here immunoSEQ multiplex PCR was the method, and the copy in TCRdb shows in-frame clones only, minus some. Of fewer than 250,000 clones in the sample, approximately 90% are singletons; the top ten hold 0.82%. This TCR was recovered from a man aged 55-75 years with COVID-19, enrolled during active disease. This rearrangement joins TRBV14 to TRBJ1-4; D call uncertain. The sequenced sample consisted of peripheral blood. CDR3: CASSPFRREEKLFF. The CDR3 region has the DNA TGTGCCAGCAGCCCCTTTAGGAGAGAGGAAAAACTGTTTTTT.